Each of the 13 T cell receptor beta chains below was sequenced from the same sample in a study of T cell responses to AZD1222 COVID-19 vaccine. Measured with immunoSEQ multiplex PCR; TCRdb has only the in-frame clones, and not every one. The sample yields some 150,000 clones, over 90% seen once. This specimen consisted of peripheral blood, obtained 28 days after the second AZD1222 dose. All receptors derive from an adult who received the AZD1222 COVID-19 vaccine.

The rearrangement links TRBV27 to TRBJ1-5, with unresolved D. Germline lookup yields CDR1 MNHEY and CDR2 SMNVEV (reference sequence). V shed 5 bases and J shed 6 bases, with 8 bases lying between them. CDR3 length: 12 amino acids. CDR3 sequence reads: CASSGVGQPQHF. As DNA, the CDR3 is TGTGCCAGCAGTGGGGTGGGTCAGCCCCAGCATTTT.

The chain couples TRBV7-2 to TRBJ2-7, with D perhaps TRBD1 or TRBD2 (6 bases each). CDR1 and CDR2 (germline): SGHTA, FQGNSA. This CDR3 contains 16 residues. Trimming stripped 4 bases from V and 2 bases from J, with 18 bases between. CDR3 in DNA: TGTGCCAGCAGCTCCGGGGGCAGCTCCAACCCCTACGAGCAGTACTTC. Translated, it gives CASSSGGSSNPYEQYF. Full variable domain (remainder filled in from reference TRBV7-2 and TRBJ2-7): GAGVSQSPSNKVTEKGKDVELRCDPISGHTALYWYRQSLGQGLEFLIYFQGNSAPDKSGLPSDRFSAERTGGSVSTLTIQRTQQEDSAVYLCASSSGGSSNPYEQYFGPGTRLTVT.

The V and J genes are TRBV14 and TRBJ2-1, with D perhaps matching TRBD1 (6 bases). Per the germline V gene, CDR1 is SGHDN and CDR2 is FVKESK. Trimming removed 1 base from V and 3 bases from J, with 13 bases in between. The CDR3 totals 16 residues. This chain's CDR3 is CASSQGGRGFYNEQFF. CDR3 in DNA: TGTGCCAGCAGCCAAGGGGGCAGGGGCTTCTACAATGAGCAGTTCTTC.

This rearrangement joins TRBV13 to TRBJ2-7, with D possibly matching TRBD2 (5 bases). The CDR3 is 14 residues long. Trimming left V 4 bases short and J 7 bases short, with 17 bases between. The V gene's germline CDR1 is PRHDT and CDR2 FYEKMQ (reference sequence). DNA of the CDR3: TGTGCCAGCAGCTCAAGTAGAGGGTCGCGTGAGCAGTACTTC. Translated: CASSSSRGSREQYF.

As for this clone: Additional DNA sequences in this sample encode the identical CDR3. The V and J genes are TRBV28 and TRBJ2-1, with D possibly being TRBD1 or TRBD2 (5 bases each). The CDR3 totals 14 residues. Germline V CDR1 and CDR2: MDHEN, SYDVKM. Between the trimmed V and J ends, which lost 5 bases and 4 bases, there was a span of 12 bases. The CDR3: CASSPGTGYNEQFF. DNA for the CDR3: TGTGCCAGCAGTCCAGGGACGGGATACAATGAGCAGTTCTTC.

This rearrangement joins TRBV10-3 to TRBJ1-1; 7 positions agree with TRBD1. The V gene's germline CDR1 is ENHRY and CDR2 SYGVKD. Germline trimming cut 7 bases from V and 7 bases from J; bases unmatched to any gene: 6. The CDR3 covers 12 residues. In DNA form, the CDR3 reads TGTGCCATCAAGGGGGCAGGCCGTGAAGCTTTCTTT. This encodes CAIKGAGREAFF.

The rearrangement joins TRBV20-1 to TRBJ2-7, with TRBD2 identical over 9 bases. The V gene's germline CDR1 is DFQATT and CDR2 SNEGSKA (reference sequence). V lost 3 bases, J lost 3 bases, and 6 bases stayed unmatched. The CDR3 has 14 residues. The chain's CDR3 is CSASIASGIYEQYF. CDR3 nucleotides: TGCAGTGCTAGTATAGCTAGCGGGATCTACGAGCAGTACTTC.

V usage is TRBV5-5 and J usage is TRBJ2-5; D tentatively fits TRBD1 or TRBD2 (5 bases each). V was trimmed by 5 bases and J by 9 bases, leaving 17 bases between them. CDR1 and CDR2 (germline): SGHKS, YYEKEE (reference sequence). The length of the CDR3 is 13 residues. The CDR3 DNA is TGTGCCAGCAGTTTGTGGGGACCGACGGCCCAGTACTTC. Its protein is CASSLWGPTAQYF.

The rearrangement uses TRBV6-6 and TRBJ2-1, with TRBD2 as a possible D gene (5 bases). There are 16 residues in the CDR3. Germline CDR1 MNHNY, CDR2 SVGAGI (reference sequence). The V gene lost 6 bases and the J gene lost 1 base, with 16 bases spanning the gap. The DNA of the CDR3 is TGTGCCAGCAGCAGGAGCGGCGTCCTATCCTACAATGAGCAGTTCTTC. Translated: CASSRSGVLSYNEQFF.

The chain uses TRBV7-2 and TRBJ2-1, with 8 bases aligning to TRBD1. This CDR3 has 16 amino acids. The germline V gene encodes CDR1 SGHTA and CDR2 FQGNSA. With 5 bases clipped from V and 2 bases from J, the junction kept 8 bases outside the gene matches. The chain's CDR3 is CASSPLGQGTYNEQFF. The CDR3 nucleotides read TGTGCCAGCAGCCCATTAGGACAGGGAACCTACAATGAGCAGTTCTTC.

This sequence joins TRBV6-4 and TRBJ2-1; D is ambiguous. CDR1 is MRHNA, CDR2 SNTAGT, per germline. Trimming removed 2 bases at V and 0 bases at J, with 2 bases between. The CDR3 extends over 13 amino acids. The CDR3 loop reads CASSDNSYNEQFF. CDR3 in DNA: TGTGCCAGCAGTGACAACTCCTACAATGAGCAGTTCTTC.

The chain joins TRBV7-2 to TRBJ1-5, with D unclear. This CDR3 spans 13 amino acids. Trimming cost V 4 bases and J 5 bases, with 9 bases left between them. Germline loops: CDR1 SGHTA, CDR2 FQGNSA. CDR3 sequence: CASSSDMYQPQHF. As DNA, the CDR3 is TGTGCCAGCAGCTCAGACATGTATCAGCCCCAGCATTTT.

The CDR3 loop reads CASRNSYEQYF. The CDR3 DNA reads TGTGCCAGCAGGAACTCCTACGAGCAGTACTTC. The chain couples TRBV6-5 to TRBJ2-7; D gene uncertain. Deletions cut 6 bases from V and 0 bases from J, with 3 bases between. This CDR3 comprises 11 residues. Germline loops: CDR1 MNHEY, CDR2 SVGAGI.